What follows are 27 T cell receptor beta chains derived from one specimen sequenced in a study of cytomegalovirus exposure and HLA in healthy donors (dated by TCRdb to 2016 to 2017). Libraries were made using the immunoSEQ multiplex PCR assay. For the multiplex PCR, a mixture combining 60 forward primers for TCR Vbeta segments and 13 reverse primers for TCR Jbeta segments was used. TCRdb stores this immuneACCESS table with in-frame sequences only. Part of the clones is absent; in the studies checked, under half of the shortfall reflects unresolved V genes, and no reason is known for the rest. In this sample the table shows 200,000 or so clones, approximately 81% of which occur a single time. The top ten hold 0.2% to 0.3% of the sample. The sample comprised PBMCs. The receptors originated from a boy aged 5-17 years in good health and CMV-seronegative.

With regard to this clone: Mismatch with germline at one junction end may stem from a read error. The V gene is TRBV7-9, the J gene TRBJ2-7; 8 bases map to TRBD2. CDR3 length: 16 amino acids. Germline-derived CDR1 and CDR2 are SEHNR and FQNEAQ (reference sequence). As DNA, the CDR3 is TGTTCCAGCAGTCCCCCACGCGGACTAGCTTCTTTCGAGCAGTACTTC. The encoded protein is CSSSPPRGLASFEQYF.

The chain combines TRBV6-1 with TRBJ1-1; D is possibly TRBD1 (6 bases). The CDR3 is 12 amino acids. CDR1 is MNHNS, CDR2 SASEGT, per germline. V lost 4 bases and J 8 bases, leaving 11 bases between the germline ends. CDR3 in DNA: TGTGCCAGCAGTGTCAGGGGTGCCGAAGCTTTCTTT. It yields the protein CASSVRGAEAFF.

In its sample, this clone was seen a few times. V is TRBV9 and J is TRBJ2-3; possible D gene TRBD2, 7 bases. Germline loops: CDR1 SGDLS, CDR2 YYNGEE. Trimming left V 0 bases short and J 1 base short, with 12 bases between. The CDR3 is made up of 16 amino acids. The CDR3 DNA is TGTGCCAGCAGCGTAGAGGGGGGGCCGGGCACAGATACGCAGTATTTT. Its translation is CASSVEGGPGTDTQYF.

The rearrangement links TRBV6-5 to TRBJ1-6; 7 bases are shared with TRBD1. This CDR3 contains 16 residues. Germline V gene lookup returns CDR1 MNHEY and CDR2 SVGAGI. V lost 2 bases to trimming and J lost 7 bases; unmatched junction nucleotides: 8. The CDR3 nucleotides read TGTGCCAGCAGTTACGCCGACAGGGTACGGAATTCACCCCTCCACTTT. Amino acids: CASSYADRVRNSPLHF.

The rearrangement uses TRBV11-2 and TRBJ2-3; no clear D. V lost 5 bases and J 4 bases, leaving 7 bases between the germline ends. Germline loops: CDR1 SGHAT, CDR2 FQNNGV. The CDR3 runs to 12 residues. Here the CDR3 reads CASSHPADTQYF. The CDR3 coding sequence is TGTGCCAGCAGCCACCCGGCAGATACGCAGTATTTT.

This clone was observed a handful of times. The genes are TRBV5-6 and TRBJ1-2; D remains unclear. This CDR3 has 13 amino acids. The V end was cut by 7 bases, the J end by 4 bases, with 14 bases between. Germline V gene lookup returns CDR1 SGHDT and CDR2 YYEEEE. The CDR3 loop reads CASRGEVIYGYTF. For the CDR3, the DNA is TGTGCCAGCCGCGGGGAGGTAATCTATGGCTACACCTTC.

The chain couples TRBV6-5 to TRBJ1-2, with D perhaps matching TRBD1 (5 bases). CDR1 and CDR2 from the germline V gene are MNHEY and SVGAGI. This CDR3 is built from 12 residues. Trimming removed 8 bases from V and 8 bases from J, with 15 bases in between. In nucleotides, the CDR3 is TGTGCCAGCCGGGGGGGAGGGACGGGCTACACCTTC. It translates to CASRGGGTGYTF.

For the CDR3, the DNA is TGTGCCAGCAGCTTCGCGGGGTTCGCCTACGAGCAGTACTTC. Translating it yields CASSFAGFAYEQYF. The chain carries TRBV7-9 and TRBJ2-7; a weak D match, TRBD2 (6 bases). CDR1 is SEHNR and CDR2 is FQNEAQ in the germline V gene (reference sequence). Between the trimmed V and J ends, which lost 3 bases and 2 bases, there was a span of 11 bases. The CDR3 runs to 14 residues.

This clone has a single count. V and J are TRBV4-2 and TRBJ2-7, with 10 bases fitting TRBD1. Per the germline V gene, CDR1 is LGHNA and CDR2 is YNFKEQ. With V trimmed by 1 base and J by 3 bases, 6 bases remained unmatched. The CDR3 sequence is 16 residues long. The CDR3, as DNA: TGTGCCAGCAGCCAAGGTTTAGGGGACAGGGGCTACGAGCAGTACTTC. Translated: CASSQGLGDRGYEQYF.

This chain connects TRBV5-4 to TRBJ1-5; D gene ambiguous. V dropped 2 bases and J dropped 0 bases, with 15 bases sitting between them. The CDR3 has 17 amino acids. Per the germline V gene, CDR1 is SGHNT and CDR2 is YYREEE (reference sequence). As DNA, the CDR3 is TGTGCCAGCAGCTTTCTCCCTGTCGGGGATAGCAATCAGCCCCAGCATTTT. This codes for CASSFLPVGDSNQPQHF.

The chain is built from TRBV5-1 and TRBJ1-2; D is possibly TRBD1 (6 bases). The CDR3 has 16 amino acids. Germline V gene lookup returns CDR1 SGHRS and CDR2 YFSETQ. The V end lost 4 bases, the J end lost 0 bases, and 16 bases lay between the germline ends. CDR3: CASSPLGAHSNYGYTF. The CDR3 DNA is TGCGCCAGCAGCCCCCTGGGGGCACATTCTAACTATGGCTACACCTTC.

The chain recombines TRBV28 with TRBJ1-4, with D maybe TRBD1 (5 bases). V lost 10 bases and J 6 bases, leaving 21 bases between the germline ends. CDR3 size: 15 residues. Germline V gene sequence: CDR1 MDHEN, CDR2 SYDVKM. The CDR3 DNA sequence: TGTGCCACCGGTGGAGAGGGGAGGTCGTATGAAAAACTGTTTTTT. Amino acid sequence: CATGGEGRSYEKLFF.

This clone was picked up one time. V gene TRBV9 combines with J gene TRBJ2-7, with TRBD1 identical over 7 bases. Per germline, CDR1 SGDLS and CDR2 YYNGEE. The V gene end was trimmed by 4 bases and the J gene end by 1 base; junction bases not matched to a gene: 11. CDR3 length: 16 residues. The CDR3 DNA sequence: TGTGCCAGCAGCCCACCGACCCGGGACAGTTCCTACGAGCAGTACTTC. The encoded protein is CASSPPTRDSSYEQYF.

The V call is TRBV7-9, the J call TRBJ2-7, with D possibly being TRBD1 (6 bases). Germline V gives CDR1 SEHNR, CDR2 FQNEAQ (reference sequence). The CDR3 runs to 17 residues. The V end lost 3 bases, the J end lost 0 bases, and 18 bases lay between the germline ends. The CDR3 reads CASSFSSRTASSYEQYF. The CDR3 DNA sequence: TGTGCCAGCAGCTTCTCCAGCCGGACAGCTAGCTCCTACGAGCAGTACTTC.

This clone was seen only once. CDR3 loop: CASKGQDKYQETQYF. For the CDR3, the DNA is TGTGCCAGCAAGGGACAGGATAAGTACCAAGAGACCCAGTACTTC. The chain employs TRBV6-1 and TRBJ2-5; 8 bases map to TRBD1. The V gene's germline CDR1 is MNHNS and CDR2 SASEGT. This CDR3 spans 15 amino acids. V shed 7 bases, J shed 0 bases, and the junction held 7 bases outside the gene matches.

The chain combines TRBV18 with TRBJ1-2, with 8 bases aligning to TRBD1. This CDR3 has 13 amino acids. Germline V gene sequence: CDR1 KGHSH, CDR2 LQKENI. After removal of 3 bases from V and 6 bases from J, the junction contained 3 bases not matched to a gene. The CDR3 is CASSPKDRDGYTF. Here the CDR3 DNA reads TGTGCCAGCTCACCTAAGGACAGGGATGGCTACACCTTC.

V usage is TRBV7-8 and J usage is TRBJ2-1, with 9 bases fitting TRBD2. The CDR3 covers 13 residues. Per the germline V gene, CDR1 is SGHVS and CDR2 is FQNEAQ. The trim removed 8 bases at V and 4 bases at J, leaving 3 bases unmatched. The CDR3 here is CASWTSAYNEQFF. The CDR3 nucleotides read TGTGCCAGCTGGACTAGCGCTTACAATGAGCAGTTCTTC.

This chain links TRBV7-2 with TRBJ1-1; D not certain. Germline lookup yields CDR1 SGHTA and CDR2 FQGNSA. The CDR3 consists of 15 residues. The ends were cut back, 5 bases at V and 6 bases at J, with 19 bases in the middle. CDR3 nucleotides: TGTGCCAGCAGCCCGCCCGGGGTCGTGGCAGCTGAAGCTTTCTTT. It translates to CASSPPGVVAAEAFF.

The chain carries TRBV4-3 and TRBJ2-3, with D perhaps matching TRBD1 (6 bases). V lost 0 bases and J 3 bases, leaving 16 bases between the germline ends. The germline CDR1 and CDR2 sequences are LGHNA and YSLEER. This CDR3 comprises 17 residues. CDR3 sequence: CASSQDAGAVGTDTQYF. In nucleotides, the CDR3 is TGCGCCAGCAGCCAAGATGCAGGGGCCGTTGGTACAGATACGCAGTATTTT.

The CDR3 DNA sequence: TGTGCCAGCAGGAAGTCCGGGACAGGGGTTGGCAATGAGCAGTTCTTC. It translates to CASRKSGTGVGNEQFF. The chain couples TRBV21-1 to TRBJ2-1; the DNA was not compared with TRBD1, the D call given in the table. TRBV21-1 counts as a pseudogene. This CDR3 contains 16 residues.

The chain combines TRBV5-1 with TRBJ2-3; no clear D gene. V dropped 0 bases and J dropped 2 bases, with 7 bases sitting between them. This CDR3 has 14 amino acids. CDR1 is SGHRS, CDR2 YFSETQ, per germline. The DNA for the CDR3 is TGCGCCAGCAGCTTGGCCAGGCCCACAGATACGCAGTATTTT. Residues: CASSLARPTDTQYF.

The chain has TRBV28 and TRBJ2-5; a weak D match, TRBD2 (6 bases). The last part of the DNA fits TRBJ2-7 better; the J call may be wrong. CDR3 length: 16 amino acids. Germline V gene data show CDR1 as MDHEN and CDR2 as SYDVKM. CDR3 DNA: TGTGCCAGCAGTCTACCTCGGGGTAGCGGATCCTACGAGCAGTACTTC. Protein sequence: CASSLPRGSGSYEQYF.

This chain joins TRBV27 and TRBJ2-1; a possible D gene is TRBD1 (5 bases). CDR1 and CDR2 (germline): MNHEY, SMNVEV (reference sequence). The V end was cut by 2 bases, the J end by 3 bases, with 8 bases between. This CDR3 region has 14 residues. The CDR3 coding sequence is TGTGCCAGCAGTTTACAGGGAAGCTACAATGAGCAGTTCTTC. It specifies CASSLQGSYNEQFF.

The table lists this clone with a few counts. The rearrangement uses TRBV5-1 and TRBJ2-2; no reliable D call. Deletions cut 3 bases from V and 2 bases from J, with 8 bases between. This CDR3 has 14 amino acids. Germline CDR1 is SGHRS and CDR2 is YFSETQ. CDR3 coding DNA: TGCGCCAGCAGCTATGGTAGAAACACCGGGGAGCTGTTTTTT. Translated: CASSYGRNTGELFF.

The V call is TRBV25-1, the J call TRBJ2-7; D unclear. The CDR3 sequence is 13 residues long. Per germline, CDR1 MGHDK and CDR2 SYGVNS. V dropped 5 bases and J dropped 2 bases, with 10 bases sitting between them. The CDR3 nucleotides read TGTGCCAGCAGTCCCCAGGCGCCCTACGAGCAGTACTTC. Its protein is CASSPQAPYEQYF.

The chain couples TRBV5-1 to TRBJ1-1; D possibly corresponds to TRBD1 (6 bases). The length of the CDR3 is 14 residues. The germline CDR1 and CDR2 sequences are SGHRS and YFSETQ. V shed 4 bases and J shed 1 base, with 11 bases lying between them. The CDR3 bases are TGCGCCAGCAGCCCTAGGGGGTGGAACACTGAAGCTTTCTTT. Translated, it gives CASSPRGWNTEAFF. Combining the CDR3 with reference TRBV5-1 and TRBJ1-1 gives the whole variable domain KAGVTQTPRYLIKTRGQQVTLSCSPISGHRSVSWYQQTPGQGLQFLFEYFSETQRNKGNFPGRFSGRQFSNSRSEMNVSTLELGDSALYLCASSPRGWNTEAFFGQGTRLTVV.

V and J are TRBV5-6 and TRBJ1-1; 8 nucleotides line up with TRBD1. The CDR3 extends over 16 amino acids. CDR1 is SGHDT and CDR2 is YYEEEE in the germline V gene. Trimming cost V 1 base and J 7 bases; bases outside gene matches: 12. The CDR3 region is CASSLRARGLAFEAFF. For the CDR3, the DNA is TGTGCCAGCAGCTTGAGGGCCAGGGGGCTCGCATTTGAAGCTTTCTTT.